The entry that follows covers one T cell receptor (beta chain) sequence. What this receptor recognizes is not known. There are no base qualities to consult, and no much larger clone falls within one base. The sample belongs to a study of blood T cell repertoires in COVID-19 (dated by TCRdb to 2020 to 2022). Looking at the study overall: The collaborator samples originated in the United States, Italy and Spain and spanned the acute and convalescent phases of COVID-19. Nearly every sample came with metadata listing a de-identified subject ID, COVID-19 status, age in years and sex. HLA class I and class II types, where available, came from metadata supplied by the sample provider rather than from assay-based typing. The prospective study material was composed of cDNA or gDNA derived from T cells, B-cell-depleted T cells, or PBMCs. Deeply sampled blood TCRbeta repertoires from subjects exposed to, actively infected with, or recovered from COVID-19 were included in the dataset. The repertoires were released in a freely available public database intended as a resource for research on the immune response to SARS-CoV-2. The samples were drawn from the first 160 participants of the ongoing ImmuneRACE study and from some 1,300 subjects provided by 6 global collaborators. Overall study outcomes, separate from this receptor: The amount of clinical and demographic metadata varied by source and participant and was provided uncurated.

One collaborating source in Seattle enrolled patients while the patients were actively infected and followed the patients over time throughout the course of disease. Collaborating institutions collected whole blood in K2EDTA tubes following their own protocols. For TCRbeta analysis, collaborators shipped samples as frozen whole blood, isolated PBMCs, or DNA extracted from either of those sample types. The immunoSEQ Assay, a bias-controlled multiplex PCR, was used to amplify TCRbeta CDR3 regions from genomic DNA. The study's own analysis went as follows. Within the assay, amplification of reference gene primers was used to estimate how many nucleated cells each sample contained. To quantify the absolute abundance of each unique TCRbeta CDR3 rearrangement, sequence reads were collapsed and filtered. For each sample, productive Simpson clonality was calculated by taking the square root of Simpson's diversity index across productive rearrangements. In its TCRdb copy, this immuneACCESS table keeps in-frame sequences only and misses some clones. Where compared with another copy, unresolved V genes explain less than half of these, and the others have no known cause. From that table come the V and J calls and clone size; the DNA was used to work out D and trimming. The sample table lists a few hundred thousand clones, 65% to 85% of them with a count of one. Less than 20% of the sample is held by the ten biggest clonotypes.

Based on the germline V gene, the CDR1 and CDR2 sequences are SGDLS and YYNGEE. For this chain, trimming is 2 bases at the V end and 5 bases at the J end, and the number of junction bases without a gene match is 5. Reading from cysteine to phenylalanine, the CDR3 counts 15 amino acids. Only the CDR3 DNA is retained, 45 bases long and in frame from the first base. Sequenced input: peripheral blood. The rearrangement joined TRBV9 to TRBJ2-5, and 11 bases in between align with TRBD2. This TCR was sampled from an older person with COVID-19, enrolled during active disease. The nucleotide sequence is TGTGCCAGCAGCGTTAGCGGGGGGGTTTATGAGACCCAGTACTTC. Its protein product is CASSVSGGVYETQYF.